Below are 24 T cell receptor beta chains sequenced from a single sample in a study of blood T cell repertoires in COVID-19. Generated by immunoSEQ multiplex PCR, the TCRdb table keeps only in-frame clones and is missing some. The top ten clones hold 4.2% of a sample with 130,000 to 150,000 clones, roughly three quarters of them seen once. Sequencing used peripheral blood. Receptor source: a man aged 55-75 years with acute or convalescent COVID-19.

This clone was observed once. V usage is TRBV6-1 and J usage is TRBJ1-5, with no clear D. The V and J ends lost 2 bases and 3 bases respectively, with 17 bases between them. The CDR3 has 17 amino acids. Germline loops: CDR1 MNHNS, CDR2 SASEGT. CDR3 residues: CASSEFRGGQFNQPQHF. The CDR3 DNA is TGTGCCAGCAGTGAATTCCGGGGAGGGCAATTCAATCAGCCCCAGCATTTT.

V is TRBV5-1 and J is TRBJ2-3, with D unclear. Trimming removed 0 bases from V and 2 bases from J, with 7 bases in between. Per the germline V gene, CDR1 is SGHRS and CDR2 is YFSETQ. The length of the CDR3 is 14 residues. The CDR3 region is CASSLEQITDTQYF. CDR3 bases: TGCGCCAGCAGCTTGGAACAGATCACAGATACGCAGTATTTT.

The chain has TRBV19 and TRBJ2-7, with D unresolved. Between the trimmed V and J ends, which lost 9 bases and 1 base, there was a span of 16 bases. The V gene's germline CDR1 is LNHDA and CDR2 SQIVND (reference sequence). The CDR3 length is 14 residues. Here the CDR3 reads CASANVASSYEQYF. The CDR3 DNA follows: TGTGCCAGCGCCAATGTTGCGTCATCCTACGAGCAGTACTTC. Looking up the rest from reference TRBV19 and TRBJ2-7 gives the full variable domain: DGGITQSPKYLFRKEGQNVTLSCEQNLNHDAMYWYRQDPGQGLRLIYYSQIVNDFQKGDIAEGYSVSREKKESFPLTVTSAQKNPTAFYLCASANVASSYEQYFGPGTRLTVT.

The CDR3, as DNA: TGTGCCAGCCACTCGACAGGGGCCACAGATACGCAGTATTTT. This gives the protein CASHSTGATDTQYF. This chain connects TRBV6-5 to TRBJ2-3; 8 bases line up with TRBD1. V lost 8 bases, J lost 2 bases, and 6 bases stayed unmatched. The CDR3 is 14 residues long. Per the germline V gene, CDR1 is MNHEY and CDR2 is SVGAGI.

The gene calls are TRBV27 and TRBJ2-7; 12 bases line up with TRBD2. The CDR3 runs to 14 residues. The J segment lost 4 bases and the V segment lost 3 bases, leaving 1 base of the junction unmatched. The V gene's germline CDR1 is MNHEY and CDR2 SMNVEV (reference sequence). The CDR3 reads CASSFTSGRYEQYF. DNA of the CDR3: TGTGCCAGCAGTTTTACTAGCGGGAGGTACGAGCAGTACTTC.

The chain uses TRBV28 and TRBJ2-1; D ambiguous. This CDR3 has 13 residues. Germline CDR1 is MDHEN and CDR2 is SYDVKM. Trimming took 4 bases from V and 6 from J, leaving 10 bases between them. CDR3 sequence reads: CASSSPSRNEQFF. The CDR3 region has the DNA TGTGCCAGCAGTTCCCCATCGCGCAATGAGCAGTTCTTC.

This clone was detected a few times. The chain carries TRBV5-1 and TRBJ1-1; no firm D call. V was trimmed by 0 bases and J by 1 base, leaving 7 bases between them. The length of the CDR3 is 14 residues. Per germline, CDR1 SGHRS and CDR2 YFSETQ. CDR3 nucleotides: TGCGCCAGCAGCTTGGCGGCGGAGAACACTGAAGCTTTCTTT. Translated: CASSLAAENTEAFF.

This chain joins TRBV11-3 and TRBJ2-7; TRBD2 matches 8 bases. The V gene end was trimmed by 4 bases and the J gene end by 6 bases; junction bases not matched to a gene: 8. Germline-derived CDR1 and CDR2 are SGHNT and YENEEA. The CDR3 consists of 14 residues. Here the CDR3 reads CASSSGTSLSEQYF. As DNA, the CDR3 is TGTGCCAGCAGCTCCGGGACTAGTTTGTCCGAGCAGTACTTC.

This clone is labeled medium-sized. V usage is TRBV7-2 and J usage is TRBJ2-7, with TRBD2 matching 9 bases. Germline CDR1 reads SGHTA; CDR2 reads FQGNSA. Germline trimming cut 3 bases from V and 2 bases from J; bases unmatched to any gene: 5. This CDR3 region has 15 residues. The CDR3, as DNA: TGTGCCAGCAGCTTGGGGACTAGCTGGACCTACGAGCAGTACTTC. Amino acids: CASSLGTSWTYEQYF. The full variable domain, rest sourced from reference TRBV7-2 and TRBJ2-7, is GAGVSQSPSNKVTEKGKDVELRCDPISGHTALYWYRQSLGQGLEFLIYFQGNSAPDKSGLPSDRFSAERTGGSVSTLTIQRTQQEDSAVYLCASSLGTSWTYEQYFGPGTRLTVT.

This chain uses TRBV11-2 with TRBJ2-7, with 8 bases aligning to TRBD1. The CDR3 totals 13 residues. Trimming cost V 10 bases and J 7 bases; bases outside gene matches: 12. CDR1 and CDR2 (germline): SGHAT, FQNNGV. CDR3 amino acids: CATKQGGGGEQYF. DNA of the CDR3: TGTGCCACCAAACAGGGGGGTGGTGGGGAGCAGTACTTC.

V usage is TRBV6-5 and J usage is TRBJ2-7; TRBD2 aligns across 8 bases. The V and J ends lost 10 bases and 4 bases, in that order; junction bases with no gene match: 6. The CDR3 has 12 residues. The germline CDR1 and CDR2 sequences are MNHEY and SVGAGI. CDR3 sequence: CATGTSRYEQYF. CDR3 nucleotide sequence: TGTGCCACCGGGACTAGTAGGTACGAGCAGTACTTC.

This clone appeared a single time. The gene calls are TRBV9 and TRBJ1-3; D remains unclear. This CDR3 region has 15 residues. Germline V gene sequence: CDR1 SGDLS, CDR2 YYNGEE. The germline V and J ends were trimmed by 0 bases and 4 bases, with 11 bases remaining between them. The CDR3 nucleotides read TGTGCCAGCAGCGTAGCAGCGGGATCCGGAAACACCATATATTTT. Amino acids: CASSVAAGSGNTIYF.

The chain uses TRBV5-1 and TRBJ2-7; D is possibly TRBD2 (6 bases). This CDR3 contains 14 residues. V shed 1 base and J shed 4 bases, with 12 bases lying between them. CDR1 SGHRS and CDR2 YFSETQ come from the germline V gene. The DNA of the CDR3 is TGCGCCAGCAGCTTGTCCTGGGGGGAATACGAGCAGTACTTC. Translating it yields CASSLSWGEYEQYF.

This clone appeared a single time. The chain is built from TRBV12-3 or TRBV12-4 and TRBJ2-7, with TRBD1 matching 8 bases. The CDR3 has 13 residues. V dropped 5 bases and J dropped 3; count of bases not matched to a gene: 3. CDR3 region: CASSGQGRYEQYF. The CDR3 DNA is TGTGCCAGCAGTGGACAGGGCCGCTACGAGCAGTACTTC.

The rearrangement links TRBV11-2 to TRBJ1-1, with a weak D call TRBD1 (5 bases). Per germline, CDR1 SGHAT and CDR2 FQNNGV. The V end was cut by 6 bases, the J end by 6 bases, with 14 bases between. CDR3 length: 13 amino acids. The chain's CDR3 is CASRSQGGPEAFF. The DNA for the CDR3 is TGTGCCAGCAGATCCCAGGGAGGGCCTGAAGCTTTCTTT. The full variable domain, its missing parts supplied by reference TRBV11-2 and TRBJ1-1, is EAGVAQSPRYKIIEKRQSVAFWCNPISGHATLYWYQQILGQGPKLLIQFQNNGVVDDSQLPKDRFSAERLKGVDSTLKIQPAKLEDSAVYLCASRSQGGPEAFFGQGTRLTVV.

The table lists this clone with a few counts. The chain joins TRBV10-3 to TRBJ1-1; no firm D call. V lost 0 bases, J lost 1 base, and 6 bases lay in between. The CDR3 extends over 14 amino acids. The germline CDR1 and CDR2 sequences are ENHRY and SYGVKD. CDR3 residues: CAISESIKNTEAFF. CDR3 coding DNA: TGTGCCATCAGTGAGTCTATAAAGAACACTGAAGCTTTCTTT.

This clone was observed once. The J gene is TRBJ1-1, the V gene TRBV19; maybe TRBD1 (6 bases). The CDR3 sequence is 13 residues long. Trimming shortened V by 7 bases and J by 7 bases, and 16 bases separated the two germline ends. Germline loops: CDR1 LNHDA, CDR2 SQIVND (reference sequence). The CDR3 DNA sequence: TGTGCCAGTAAAAGATGGGACACGGATGAAGCTTTCTTT. Its translation is CASKRWDTDEAFF.

The chain has TRBV30 and TRBJ2-1, with TRBD1 matching over 9 bases. CDR3 length: 15 amino acids. Germline V gene sequence: CDR1 GTSNPN, CDR2 SVGIG (reference sequence). The J segment lost 4 bases and the V segment lost 4 bases, leaving 8 bases of the junction unmatched. CDR3 in amino acids: CAWNRRDREYNEQFF. CDR3 DNA: TGTGCCTGGAATCGCCGGGACAGGGAGTACAATGAGCAGTTCTTC.

The chain uses TRBV6-1 and TRBJ2-3; D uncertain. Germline CDR1 is MNHNS and CDR2 is SASEGT. V lost 1 base, J lost 2 bases, and 10 bases lay in between. The length of the CDR3 is 15 residues. The CDR3 region has the DNA TGTGCCAGCAGTGAAGGAGCTGGTTTCACAGATACGCAGTATTTT. This translates into CASSEGAGFTDTQYF.

The chain is built from TRBV4-2 and TRBJ2-3, with a weak D call TRBD2 (6 bases). V lost 1 base and J lost 2, with 7 bases in between. From germline, CDR1 is LGHNA and CDR2 YNFKEQ. The CDR3 has 14 residues. This CDR3 is CASSQASDTDTQYF. The CDR3 DNA sequence: TGTGCCAGCAGCCAAGCTAGCGACACAGATACGCAGTATTTT.

The chain uses TRBV6-5 and TRBJ1-6, with D unresolved. The V end was cut by 2 bases, the J end by 0 bases, with 8 bases between. CDR3 length: 16 residues. Germline-derived CDR1 and CDR2 are MNHEY and SVGAGI. CDR3 DNA sequence: TGTGCCAGCAGTTACGCTCCGGGCTCCTATAATTCACCCCTCCACTTT. It encodes CASSYAPGSYNSPLHF.

This chain connects TRBV7-9 to TRBJ2-3; 10 bases are shared with TRBD2. CDR1 is SEHNR, CDR2 FQNEAQ, per germline (reference sequence). The CDR3 loop spans 15 amino acids. V lost 5 bases, J lost 2 bases, and 4 bases stayed unmatched. CDR3 residues: CASSPSGSVTDTQYF. For the CDR3, the DNA is TGTGCCAGCAGCCCTAGCGGGAGCGTCACAGATACGCAGTATTTT.

V is TRBV27 and J is TRBJ1-2, with TRBD1 matching 9 bases. This CDR3 has 13 amino acids. After removal of 5 bases from V and 7 bases from J, the junction contained 5 bases not matched to a gene. Germline CDR1 MNHEY, CDR2 SMNVEV (reference sequence). CDR3 sequence reads: CASSKQGAGGYTF. As DNA, the CDR3 is TGTGCCAGCAGTAAACAGGGGGCTGGTGGCTACACCTTC.

The gene calls are TRBV4-1 and TRBJ2-7; a weak D match, TRBD2 (6 bases). The CDR3 covers 15 residues. V was pared by 4 bases and J by 0 bases, with 13 bases between. Germline V gene sequence: CDR1 MGHRA, CDR2 YSYEKL. CDR3 protein: CASSLHLGGSYEQYF. CDR3 nucleotide sequence: TGCGCCAGCAGCCTACATCTGGGGGGCTCCTACGAGCAGTACTTC.